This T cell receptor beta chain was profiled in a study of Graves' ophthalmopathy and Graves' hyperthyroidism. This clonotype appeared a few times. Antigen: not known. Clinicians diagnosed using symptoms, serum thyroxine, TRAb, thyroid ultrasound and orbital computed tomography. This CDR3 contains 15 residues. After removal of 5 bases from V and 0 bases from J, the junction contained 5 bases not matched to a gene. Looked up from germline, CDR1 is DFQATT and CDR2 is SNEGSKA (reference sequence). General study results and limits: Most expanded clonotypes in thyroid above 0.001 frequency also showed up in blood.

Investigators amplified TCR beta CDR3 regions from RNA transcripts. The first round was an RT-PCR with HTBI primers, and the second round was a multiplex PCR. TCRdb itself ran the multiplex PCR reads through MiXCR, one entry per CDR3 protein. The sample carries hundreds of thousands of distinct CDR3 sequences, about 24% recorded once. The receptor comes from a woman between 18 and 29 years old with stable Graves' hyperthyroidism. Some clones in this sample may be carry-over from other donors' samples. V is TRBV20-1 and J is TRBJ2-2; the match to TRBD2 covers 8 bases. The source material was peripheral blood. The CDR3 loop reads CSAASGSTNTGELFF. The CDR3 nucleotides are TGCAGTGCTGCCAGCGGGAGTACGAACACCGGGGAGCTGTTTTTT.